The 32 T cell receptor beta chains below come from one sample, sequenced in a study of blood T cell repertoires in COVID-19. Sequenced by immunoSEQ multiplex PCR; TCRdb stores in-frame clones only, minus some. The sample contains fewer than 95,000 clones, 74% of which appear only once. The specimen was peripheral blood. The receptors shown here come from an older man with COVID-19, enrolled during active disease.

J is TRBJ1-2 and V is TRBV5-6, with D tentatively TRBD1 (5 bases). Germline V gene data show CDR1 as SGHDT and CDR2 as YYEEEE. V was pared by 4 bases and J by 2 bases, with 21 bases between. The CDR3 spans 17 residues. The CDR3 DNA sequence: TGTGCCAGCAGCCCACAGCATAGGGACTTACAAAACTATGGCTACACCTTC. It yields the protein CASSPQHRDLQNYGYTF.

CDR3 DNA sequence: TGTGCCAGTAGTACGGGGTTCACGTGGGGCTCCTACAATGAGCAGTTCTTC. Translated: CASSTGFTWGSYNEQFF. The chain has TRBV19 and TRBJ2-1, with D maybe TRBD2 (5 bases). Trimming shortened V by 4 bases and J by 0 bases, and 16 bases separated the two germline ends. Germline CDR1 is LNHDA and CDR2 is SQIVND (reference sequence). The CDR3 has 17 amino acids.

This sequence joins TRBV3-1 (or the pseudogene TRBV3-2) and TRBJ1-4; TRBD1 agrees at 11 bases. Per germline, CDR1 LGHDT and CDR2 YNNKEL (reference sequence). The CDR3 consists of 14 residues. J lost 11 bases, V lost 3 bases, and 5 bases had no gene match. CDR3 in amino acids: CASSQGQGVKKLFF. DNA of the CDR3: TGTGCCAGCAGCCAGGGACAGGGGGTAAAGAAACTGTTTTTT.

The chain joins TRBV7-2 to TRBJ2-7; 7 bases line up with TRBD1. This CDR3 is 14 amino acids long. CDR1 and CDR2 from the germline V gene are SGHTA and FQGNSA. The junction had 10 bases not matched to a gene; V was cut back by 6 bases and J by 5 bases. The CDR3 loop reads CASSRQGSDDEQYF. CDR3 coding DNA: TGTGCCAGCAGTAGACAGGGTTCCGACGACGAGCAGTACTTC. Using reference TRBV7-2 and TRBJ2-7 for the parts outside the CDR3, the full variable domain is GAGVSQSPSNKVTEKGKDVELRCDPISGHTALYWYRQSLGQGLEFLIYFQGNSAPDKSGLPSDRFSAERTGGSVSTLTIQRTQQEDSAVYLCASSRQGSDDEQYFGPGTRLTVT.

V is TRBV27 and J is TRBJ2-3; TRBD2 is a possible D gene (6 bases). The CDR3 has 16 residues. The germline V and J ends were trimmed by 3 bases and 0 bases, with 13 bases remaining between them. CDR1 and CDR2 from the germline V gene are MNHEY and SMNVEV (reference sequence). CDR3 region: CASSFVTSTSTDTQYF. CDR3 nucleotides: TGTGCCAGCAGTTTTGTAACTAGCACTAGCACAGATACGCAGTATTTT.

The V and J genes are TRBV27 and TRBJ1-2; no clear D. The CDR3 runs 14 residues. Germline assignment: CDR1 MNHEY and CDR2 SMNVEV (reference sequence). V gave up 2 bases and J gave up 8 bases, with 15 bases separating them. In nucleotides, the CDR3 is TGTGCCAGCAGTTTAGGCCCACGGGTAGGAGGCTACACCTTC. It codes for CASSLGPRVGGYTF.

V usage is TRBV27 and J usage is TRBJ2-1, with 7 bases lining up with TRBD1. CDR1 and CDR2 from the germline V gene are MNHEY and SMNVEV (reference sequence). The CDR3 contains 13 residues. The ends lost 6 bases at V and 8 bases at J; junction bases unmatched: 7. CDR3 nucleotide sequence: TGTGCCAGCAGACGACAGGGTAGGGATGAGCAGTTCTTC. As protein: CASRRQGRDEQFF.

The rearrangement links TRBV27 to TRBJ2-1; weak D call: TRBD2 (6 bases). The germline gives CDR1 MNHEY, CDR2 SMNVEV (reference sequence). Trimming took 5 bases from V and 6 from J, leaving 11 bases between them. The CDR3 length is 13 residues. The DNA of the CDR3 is TGTGCCAGCAGTCCCACTAGCAGCAATGAGCAGTTCTTC. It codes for CASSPTSSNEQFF.

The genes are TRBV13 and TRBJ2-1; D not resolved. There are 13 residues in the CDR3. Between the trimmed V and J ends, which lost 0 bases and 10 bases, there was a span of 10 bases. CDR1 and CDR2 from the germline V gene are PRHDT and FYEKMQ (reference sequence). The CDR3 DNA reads TGTGCCAGCAGCTTAGGGTCCGCTCGGGAGCAGTTCTTC. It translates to CASSLGSAREQFF.

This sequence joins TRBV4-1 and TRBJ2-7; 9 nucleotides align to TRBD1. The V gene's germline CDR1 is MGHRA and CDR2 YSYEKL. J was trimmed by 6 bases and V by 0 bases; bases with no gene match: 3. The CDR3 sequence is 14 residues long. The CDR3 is CASSQEGTGIEQYF. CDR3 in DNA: TGCGCCAGCAGCCAAGAGGGGACAGGGATCGAGCAGTACTTC.

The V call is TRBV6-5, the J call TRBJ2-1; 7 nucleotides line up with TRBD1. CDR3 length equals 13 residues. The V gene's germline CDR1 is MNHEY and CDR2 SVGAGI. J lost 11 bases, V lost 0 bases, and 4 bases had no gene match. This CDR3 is CASSYSGQLKQFF. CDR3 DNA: TGTGCCAGCAGTTACTCGGGACAGCTCAAGCAGTTCTTC.

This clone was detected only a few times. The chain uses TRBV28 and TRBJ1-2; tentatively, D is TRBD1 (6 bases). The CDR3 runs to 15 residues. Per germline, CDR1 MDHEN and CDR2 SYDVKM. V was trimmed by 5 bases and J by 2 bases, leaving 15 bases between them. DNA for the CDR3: TGTGCCAGCAGTCAACGGACAGACGTCAACTATGGCTACACCTTC. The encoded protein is CASSQRTDVNYGYTF.

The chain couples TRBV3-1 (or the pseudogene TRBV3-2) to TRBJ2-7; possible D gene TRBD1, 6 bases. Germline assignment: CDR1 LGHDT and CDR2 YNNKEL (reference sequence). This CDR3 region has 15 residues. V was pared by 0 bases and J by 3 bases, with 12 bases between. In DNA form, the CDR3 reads TGTGCCAGCAGCCAAGACCAGGGGACAAACTACGAGCAGTACTTC. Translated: CASSQDQGTNYEQYF.

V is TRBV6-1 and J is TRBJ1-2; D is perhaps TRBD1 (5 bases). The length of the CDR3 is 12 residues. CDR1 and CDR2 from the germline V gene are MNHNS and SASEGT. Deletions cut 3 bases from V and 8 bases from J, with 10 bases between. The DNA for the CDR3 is TGTGCCAGCAGTGACAGGGCCGGAGGCTACACCTTC. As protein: CASSDRAGGYTF.

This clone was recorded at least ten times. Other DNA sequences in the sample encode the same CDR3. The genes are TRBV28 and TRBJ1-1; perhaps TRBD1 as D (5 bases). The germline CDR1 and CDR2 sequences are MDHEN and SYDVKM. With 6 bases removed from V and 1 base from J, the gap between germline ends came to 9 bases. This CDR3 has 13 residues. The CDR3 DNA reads TGTGCCAGCAGAAGGCAGGGGAACACTGAAGCTTTCTTT. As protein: CASRRQGNTEAFF.

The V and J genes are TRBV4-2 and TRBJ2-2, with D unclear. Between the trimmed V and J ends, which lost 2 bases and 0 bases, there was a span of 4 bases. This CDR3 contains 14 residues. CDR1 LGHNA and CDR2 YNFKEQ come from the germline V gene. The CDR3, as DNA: TGTGCCAGCAGCCAATCCTCGAACACCGGGGAGCTGTTTTTT. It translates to CASSQSSNTGELFF.

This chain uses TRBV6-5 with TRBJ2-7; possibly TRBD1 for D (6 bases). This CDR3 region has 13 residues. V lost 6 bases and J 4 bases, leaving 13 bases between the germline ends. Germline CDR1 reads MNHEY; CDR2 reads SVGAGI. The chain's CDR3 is CASSHIQGYEQYF. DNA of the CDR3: TGTGCCAGCAGCCACATACAGGGATACGAGCAGTACTTC.

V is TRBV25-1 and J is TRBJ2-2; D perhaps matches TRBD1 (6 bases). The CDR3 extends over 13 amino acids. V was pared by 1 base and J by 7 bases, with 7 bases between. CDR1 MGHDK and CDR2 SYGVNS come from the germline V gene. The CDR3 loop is CASSEWTVGELFF. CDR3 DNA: TGTGCCAGCAGTGAATGGACAGTCGGGGAGCTGTTTTTT.

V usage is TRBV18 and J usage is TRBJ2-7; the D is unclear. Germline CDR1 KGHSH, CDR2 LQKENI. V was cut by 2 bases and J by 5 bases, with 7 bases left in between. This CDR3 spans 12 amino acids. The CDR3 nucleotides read TGTGCCAGCTCACCAGCGGCAGACGAGCAGTACTTC. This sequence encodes CASSPAADEQYF.

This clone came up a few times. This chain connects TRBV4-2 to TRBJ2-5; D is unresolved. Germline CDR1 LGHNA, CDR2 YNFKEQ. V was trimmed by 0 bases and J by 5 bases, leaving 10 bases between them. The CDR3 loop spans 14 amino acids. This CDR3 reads CASSQDLQAETQYF. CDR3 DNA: TGTGCCAGCAGCCAAGATCTCCAGGCGGAGACCCAGTACTTC.

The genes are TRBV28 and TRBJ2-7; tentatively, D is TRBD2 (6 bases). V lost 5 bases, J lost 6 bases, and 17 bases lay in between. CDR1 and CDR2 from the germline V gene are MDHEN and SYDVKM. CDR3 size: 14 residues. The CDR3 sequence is CASSRLGASLEQYF. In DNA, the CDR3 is TGTGCCAGCAGTCGACTAGGGGCTTCCCTCGAGCAGTACTTC.

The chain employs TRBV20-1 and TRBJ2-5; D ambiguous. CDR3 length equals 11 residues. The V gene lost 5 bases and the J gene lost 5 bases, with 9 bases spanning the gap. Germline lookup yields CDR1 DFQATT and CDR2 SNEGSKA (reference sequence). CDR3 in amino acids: CSAFIPETQYF. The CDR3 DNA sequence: TGCAGTGCTTTTATTCCGGAGACCCAGTACTTC.

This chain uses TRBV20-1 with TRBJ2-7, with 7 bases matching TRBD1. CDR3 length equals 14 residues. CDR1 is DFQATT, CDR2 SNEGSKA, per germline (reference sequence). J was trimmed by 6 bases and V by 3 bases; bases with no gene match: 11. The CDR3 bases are TGCAGTGCTAGTAGTATGAGACAGGGCTTCGAGCAGTACTTC. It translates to CSASSMRQGFEQYF.

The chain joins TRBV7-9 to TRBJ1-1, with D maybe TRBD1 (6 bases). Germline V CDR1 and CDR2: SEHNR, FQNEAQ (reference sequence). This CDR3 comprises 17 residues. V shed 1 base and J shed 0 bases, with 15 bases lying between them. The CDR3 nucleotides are TGTGCCAGCAGCTTAGGACAGGCGATCTTTCTGAACACTGAAGCTTTCTTT. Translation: CASSLGQAIFLNTEAFF.

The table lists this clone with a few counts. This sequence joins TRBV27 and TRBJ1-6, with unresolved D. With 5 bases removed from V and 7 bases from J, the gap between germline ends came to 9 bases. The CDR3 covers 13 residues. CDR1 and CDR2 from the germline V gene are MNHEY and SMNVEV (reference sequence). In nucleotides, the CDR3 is TGTGCCAGCAGTCAAAGCCGGAATTCACCCCTCCACTTT. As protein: CASSQSRNSPLHF.

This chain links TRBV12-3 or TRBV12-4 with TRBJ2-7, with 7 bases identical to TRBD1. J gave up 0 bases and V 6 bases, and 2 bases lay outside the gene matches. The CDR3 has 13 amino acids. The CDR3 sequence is CASSPGGSYEQYF. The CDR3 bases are TGTGCCAGCAGCCCAGGGGGCTCCTACGAGCAGTACTTC.

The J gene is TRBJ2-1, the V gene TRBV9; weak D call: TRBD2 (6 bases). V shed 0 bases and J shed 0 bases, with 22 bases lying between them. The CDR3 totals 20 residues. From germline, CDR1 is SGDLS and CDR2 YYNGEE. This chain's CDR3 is CASSVEPPFGLAYSYNEQFF. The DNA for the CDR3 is TGTGCCAGCAGCGTAGAACCCCCGTTTGGGCTAGCGTACTCCTACAATGAGCAGTTCTTC.

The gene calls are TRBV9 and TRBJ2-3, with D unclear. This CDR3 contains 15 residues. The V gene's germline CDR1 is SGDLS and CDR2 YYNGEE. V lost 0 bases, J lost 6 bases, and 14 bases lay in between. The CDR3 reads CASSVEPVPGDTQYF. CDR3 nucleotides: TGTGCCAGCAGCGTAGAACCTGTACCCGGGGATACGCAGTATTTT.

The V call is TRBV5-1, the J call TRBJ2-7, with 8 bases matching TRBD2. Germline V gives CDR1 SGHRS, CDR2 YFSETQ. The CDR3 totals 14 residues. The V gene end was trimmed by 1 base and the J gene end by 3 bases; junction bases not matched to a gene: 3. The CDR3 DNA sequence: TGCGCCAGCAGCTTGCTTAGCGGGAACTACGAGCAGTACTTC. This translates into CASSLLSGNYEQYF.

The CDR3 is CASRYEQGNGYTF. In nucleotides, the CDR3 is TGTGCCAGCAGATACGAACAGGGAAATGGCTACACCTTC. The rearrangement uses TRBV27 and TRBJ1-2; D may be TRBD1 (6 bases). Trimming removed 6 bases from V and 6 bases from J, with 14 bases in between. This CDR3 comprises 13 residues. CDR1 and CDR2 from the germline V gene are MNHEY and SMNVEV (reference sequence).

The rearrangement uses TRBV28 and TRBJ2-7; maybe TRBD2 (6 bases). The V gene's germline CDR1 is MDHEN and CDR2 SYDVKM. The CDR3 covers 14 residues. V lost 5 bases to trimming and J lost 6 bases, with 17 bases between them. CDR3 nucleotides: TGTGCCAGCAGTAGGGACTCCCGAGTCTTCGAGCAGTACTTC. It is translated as CASSRDSRVFEQYF.

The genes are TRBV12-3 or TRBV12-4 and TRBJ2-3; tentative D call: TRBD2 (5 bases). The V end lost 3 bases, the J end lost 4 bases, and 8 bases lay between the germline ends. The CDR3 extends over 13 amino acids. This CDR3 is CASSFSLADTQYF. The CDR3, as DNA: TGTGCCAGCAGTTTCTCACTAGCAGATACGCAGTATTTT.